These 29 T cell receptor beta chains were sequenced from one sample in a study of blood T cell repertoires in COVID-19. This table comes from immunoSEQ multiplex PCR, and its TCRdb copy is limited to in-frame clones, with some not included. The profile covers 90,000 to 120,000 clones, with 70% to 90% appearing a single time and under 7% taken by the ten largest. Sequencing was done on a sample of peripheral blood. The receptors were sampled from a woman aged 60-75 years with acute or convalescent COVID-19.

CDR3 nucleotide sequence: TGTGCCAGCAGTGCGGGGCAGCCCCAGCATTTT. Encoded protein: CASSAGQPQHF. The chain is built from TRBV28 and TRBJ1-5; D not resolved. CDR3 length: 11 amino acids. Germline lookup yields CDR1 MDHEN and CDR2 SYDVKM. V dropped 5 bases and J dropped 7 bases, with 6 bases sitting between them.

In its sample, this clone was seen once. The gene calls are TRBV27 and TRBJ1-1, with D tentatively TRBD1 (6 bases). The CDR3 covers 11 residues. V was pared by 2 bases and J by 13 bases, with 11 bases between. Germline CDR1 reads MNHEY; CDR2 reads SMNVEV (reference sequence). The CDR3 region is CASSLGGRFFF. CDR3 bases: TGTGCCAGCAGTTTAGGGGGCCGCTTTTTCTTT.

V is TRBV27 and J is TRBJ2-1, with TRBD2 matching over 9 bases. The CDR3 consists of 18 residues. Germline trimming cut 8 bases from V and 0 bases from J; bases unmatched to any gene: 14. The V gene's germline CDR1 is MNHEY and CDR2 SMNVEV (reference sequence). CDR3 in amino acids: CASSLAPRSGSSYNEQFF. CDR3 nucleotides: TGTGCCAGCTCCCTGGCCCCCCGTAGCGGGAGCTCCTACAATGAGCAGTTCTTC.

V and J are TRBV7-2 and TRBJ2-7; no reliable D call. Trimming stripped 1 base from V and 6 bases from J, with 10 bases between. The CDR3 spans 13 residues. Per germline, CDR1 SGHTA and CDR2 FQGNSA. CDR3 DNA sequence: TGTGCCAGCAGCTTAGAGATGGGCCTCGAGCAGTACGTC. Amino acid sequence: CASSLEMGLEQYV.

The rearrangement links TRBV4-1 to TRBJ2-7; 7 bases fit TRBD2. V gave up 0 bases and J gave up 4 bases; unmatched junction bases: 9. Germline lookup yields CDR1 MGHRA and CDR2 YSYEKL. This CDR3 region has 16 residues. DNA for the CDR3: TGCGCCAGCAGCCAAGATGGTCAGCGGGGAGTTTACGAGCAGTACGTC. It codes for CASSQDGQRGVYEQYV.

CDR3: CASSQGQASTEAFF. DNA for the CDR3: TGTGCCAGCAGCCAAGGGCAGGCGAGCACTGAAGCTTTCTTT. The gene calls are TRBV3-1 (or the pseudogene TRBV3-2) and TRBJ1-1; no clear D. The CDR3 loop spans 14 amino acids. Deletions cut 1 base from V and 4 bases from J, with 10 bases between. CDR1 is LGHDT and CDR2 is YNNKEL in the germline V gene (reference sequence).

CDR3 loop: CASSQVLAGGPADTQYF. The DNA for the CDR3 is TGTGCCAGCAGCCAAGTCCTAGCGGGAGGGCCAGCAGATACGCAGTATTTT. The rearrangement joins TRBV3-1 (or the pseudogene TRBV3-2) to TRBJ2-3; 12 positions agree with TRBD2. CDR1 LGHDT and CDR2 YNNKEL come from the germline V gene (reference sequence). The J segment lost 4 bases and the V segment lost 1 base, leaving 6 bases of the junction unmatched. The CDR3 totals 17 residues.

The CDR3 spells CASSVAENTEAFF. The CDR3 coding sequence is TGCGCCAGCAGTGTTGCGGAGAACACTGAAGCTTTCTTT. The chain recombines TRBV10-1 with TRBJ1-1; no firm D call. Trimming removed 4 bases from V and 1 base from J, with 7 bases in between. The CDR3 is 13 residues long. The V gene's germline CDR1 is WNHNN and CDR2 SYGVQD (reference sequence).

This clone was detected once. In nucleotides, the CDR3 is TGTGCCAGCAGCCCACTTGACAGGGAAGGTGGCTACACCTTC. Protein: CASSPLDREGGYTF. The chain carries TRBV3-1 (or the pseudogene TRBV3-2) and TRBJ1-2, with TRBD1 matching 7 bases. This CDR3 comprises 14 residues. In germline, CDR1 is LGHDT, CDR2 YNNKEL (reference sequence). V dropped 4 bases and J dropped 7; count of bases not matched to a gene: 9.

The chain employs TRBV4-1 and TRBJ2-2; TRBD1 matches at 8 bases. This CDR3 is built from 17 residues. After removal of 1 base from V and 1 base from J, the junction contained 5 bases not matched to a gene. Germline CDR1 is MGHRA and CDR2 is YSYEKL. CDR3 sequence (DNA): TGCGCCAGCAGCCAAGTAGGCGGGACAGGGAACACCGGGGAGCTGTTTTTT. This codes for CASSQVGGTGNTGELFF.

This sequence joins TRBV30 and TRBJ1-5, with a weak D call TRBD1 (6 bases). The V end lost 3 bases, the J end lost 4 bases, and 13 bases lay between the germline ends. The V gene's germline CDR1 is GTSNPN and CDR2 SVGIG (reference sequence). The CDR3 contains 14 residues. CDR3 DNA: TGTGCCTGGAGCAAAACACAGGGAAATCAGCCCCAGCATTTT. Translating it yields CAWSKTQGNQPQHF.

The rearrangement joins TRBV27 to TRBJ1-4, with a possible D match to TRBD1 (6 bases). Trimming shortened V by 2 bases and J by 12 bases, and 13 bases separated the two germline ends. Germline V lookup: CDR1 MNHEY, CDR2 SMNVEV (reference sequence). The CDR3 is made up of 13 amino acids. The CDR3 nucleotides are TGTGCCAGCAGTTTAGCCGGGAACAGGGAACTGTTTTTT. Translation: CASSLAGNRELFF.

This clone occurred once. The rearrangement joins TRBV11-2 to TRBJ2-1, with TRBD2 matching 13 bases. V shed 5 bases, J shed 9 bases, and the junction held 7 bases outside the gene matches. CDR3 length: 15 residues. Germline CDR1 is SGHAT and CDR2 is FQNNGV. CDR3 in amino acids: CASSNTLAGGGEQFF. The DNA for the CDR3 is TGTGCCAGCAGCAACACACTAGCGGGAGGGGGTGAGCAGTTCTTC. Full variable domain (rest looked up from reference TRBV11-2 and TRBJ2-1): EAGVAQSPRYKIIEKRQSVAFWCNPISGHATLYWYQQILGQGPKLLIQFQNNGVVDDSQLPKDRFSAERLKGVDSTLKIQPAKLEDSAVYLCASSNTLAGGGEQFFGPGTRLTVL.

Only one count was recorded for this clone. The chain links TRBV5-4 to TRBJ2-3, with 10 bases fitting TRBD2. CDR3 length equals 14 residues. CDR1 and CDR2 (germline): SGHNT, YYREEE (reference sequence). V shed 6 bases, J shed 4 bases, and the junction held 5 bases outside the gene matches. The CDR3 reads CASNSGRFADTQYF. The CDR3 DNA reads TGTGCCAGCAATAGCGGGAGGTTCGCAGATACGCAGTATTTT.

This clone has just a few counts. The V and J genes are TRBV11-3 and TRBJ2-2; 11 bases are shared with TRBD2. Germline-derived CDR1 and CDR2 are SGHNT and YENEEA. With V trimmed by 5 bases and J by 5 bases, 4 bases remained unmatched. The CDR3 spans 15 residues. The CDR3 here is CASSARTSGTGELFF. CDR3 nucleotides: TGTGCCAGCAGCGCCCGGACTAGCGGGACCGGGGAGCTGTTTTTT.

The rearrangement links TRBV6-5 to TRBJ1-4, with 7 bases fitting TRBD1. The ends lost 7 bases at V and 5 bases at J; junction bases unmatched: 4. Germline V gene sequence: CDR1 MNHEY, CDR2 SVGAGI. This CDR3 is built from 13 residues. This CDR3 is CASTRTGNEKLFF. CDR3 bases: TGTGCCAGCACCCGGACAGGAAATGAAAAACTGTTTTTT.

This chain links TRBV19 with TRBJ1-1, with a possible D match to TRBD1 (5 bases). CDR3 length equals 15 residues. Per the germline V gene, CDR1 is LNHDA and CDR2 is SQIVND (reference sequence). V was cut by 7 bases and J by 4 bases, with 19 bases left in between. CDR3: CASTLGPGVGTEAFF. CDR3 DNA: TGTGCCAGTACCTTGGGACCGGGGGTGGGCACTGAAGCTTTCTTT.

This chain joins TRBV6-1 and TRBJ2-7, with 11 positions matching TRBD2. CDR1 MNHNS and CDR2 SASEGT come from the germline V gene. V lost 1 base to trimming and J lost 2 bases; unmatched junction nucleotides: 1. The CDR3 totals 15 residues. The DNA for the CDR3 is TGTGCCAGCAGTGAAGAACTAGCGGGAGCCTACGAGCAGTACGTC. Translating it yields CASSEELAGAYEQYV.

The chain couples TRBV6-5 to TRBJ1-5; no clear D gene. Germline-derived CDR1 and CDR2 are MNHEY and SVGAGI. Deletions cut 2 bases from V and 0 bases from J, with 5 bases between. CDR3 length equals 14 residues. The CDR3 nucleotides are TGTGCCAGCAGTTACCCAGTTAGCAATCAGCCCCAGCATTTT. Translating it yields CASSYPVSNQPQHF.

The chain combines TRBV10-2 with TRBJ2-2, with 8 bases lining up with TRBD2. The J segment lost 1 base and the V segment lost 5 bases, leaving 0 bases of the junction unmatched. Germline CDR1 WSHSY, CDR2 SAAADI. This CDR3 is built from 14 residues. The CDR3 spells CASSTSGNTGELFF. DNA of the CDR3: TGCGCCAGCAGTACTAGCGGGAACACCGGGGAGCTGTTTTTT.

This sequence joins TRBV24-1 and TRBJ1-2; weak D call: TRBD1 (6 bases). The germline V gene encodes CDR1 KGHDR and CDR2 SFDVKD. V dropped 3 bases and J dropped 2 bases, with 9 bases sitting between them. The length of the CDR3 is 14 residues. The CDR3 loop reads CATSDAQGNYGYTF. The CDR3, as DNA: TGTGCCACCAGTGATGCACAGGGAAACTATGGCTACACCTTC.

The DNA of the CDR3 is TGTGCCAGCAGCTTGTCCGGACTAGCCGGATACGAGCAGTACGTC. Translated: CASSLSGLAGYEQYV. The V gene is TRBV11-2, the J gene TRBJ2-7; 8 bases are a match to TRBD2. This CDR3 has 15 residues. Trimming cost V 3 bases and J 4 bases; bases outside gene matches: 8. Per germline, CDR1 SGHAT and CDR2 FQNNGV.

The chain is built from TRBV6-6 and TRBJ2-1, with D unresolved. The CDR3 contains 15 residues. Trimming pared 6 bases from V and 2 bases from J, leaving 14 bases between. The germline gives CDR1 MNHNY, CDR2 SVGAGI (reference sequence). CDR3 in amino acids: CASSLVGVTYNEQFF. The CDR3 DNA follows: TGTGCCAGCAGCCTGGTAGGAGTGACCTACAATGAGCAGTTCTTC.

The V and J genes are TRBV5-8 and TRBJ1-6; the match to TRBD1 covers 9 bases. The CDR3 runs 15 residues. CDR1 SGHTS and CDR2 YDEGEE come from the germline V gene. The J segment lost 6 bases and the V segment lost 4 bases, leaving 5 bases of the junction unmatched. The CDR3 sequence is CASSDGDRANSPLHF. The CDR3 DNA follows: TGTGCCAGCAGCGACGGGGACAGGGCTAATTCACCCCTCCACTTT.

The rearrangement uses TRBV6-6 and TRBJ2-3; TRBD2 matches 7 bases. V was clipped by 4 bases and J by 5 bases; unmatched bases: 6. Germline CDR1 and CDR2: MNHNY and SVGAGI (reference sequence). The CDR3 has 14 amino acids. In DNA, the CDR3 is TGTGCCAGCAGTTTTGAAGGGAGGGGAGATACGCAGTATTTT. Amino acid sequence: CASSFEGRGDTQYF.

This rearrangement joins TRBV6-2 or TRBV6-3 to TRBJ2-7; D remains unclear. V was pared by 4 bases and J by 2 bases, with 3 bases between. The length of the CDR3 is 11 residues. Germline V lookup: CDR1 MNHEY, CDR2 SVGEGT. In DNA, the CDR3 is TGTGCCAGCAGTTCCACCTACGAGCAGTACTTC. This translates into CASSSTYEQYF.

V is TRBV7-3 and J is TRBJ2-3, with TRBD2 identical over 9 bases. J lost 3 bases, V lost 5 bases, and 3 bases had no gene match. Germline loops: CDR1 SGHTA, CDR2 FQGTGA. The CDR3 runs 14 residues. The CDR3 DNA is TGTGCCAGCAGCCCTAGCGGGAATACAGATACGCAGTATTTT. This sequence encodes CASSPSGNTDTQYF.

The CDR3 region is CASSLGLAEPSDTQYF. DNA for the CDR3: TGTGCCAGCAGCTTGGGACTAGCGGAACCTTCGGATACGCAGTATTTT. V usage is TRBV7-6 and J usage is TRBJ2-3; 11 nucleotides line up with TRBD2. The CDR3 covers 16 residues. The germline V gene has CDR1 SGHVS and CDR2 FNYEAQ. The V gene end was trimmed by 3 bases and the J gene end by 6 bases; junction bases not matched to a gene: 8.

The V call is TRBV3-1 (or the pseudogene TRBV3-2), the J call TRBJ1-4; D possibly corresponds to TRBD1 (6 bases). The length of the CDR3 is 14 residues. Trimming shortened V by 2 bases and J by 8 bases, and 12 bases separated the two germline ends. The germline CDR1 and CDR2 sequences are LGHDT and YNNKEL (reference sequence). The CDR3, as DNA: TGTGCCAGCAGCCAACATCTGGGGGCGGAAAAACTGTTTTTT. Translated, it gives CASSQHLGAEKLFF.